The clone carrying this TCR beta chain has more than one count but fewer than ten. Indicated time point: blood at routine non-recurrence follow-up after resection. Without sorting, whole RNA was sequenced from tumor, nontumor lung or frozen PBMC. The data derive from a study of spatial heterogeneity in lung cancer. Study-level information: A total of around 72 untreated early-stage non-small cell lung cancer patients served as donors. The average count in raw reads for each unique TCR and UMI combination exceeded 8.5 appearances.

CDR3 length: 14 residues. CDR1 is DFQATT and CDR2 is SNEGSKA in the germline V gene (reference sequence). The V gene end was trimmed by 5 bases and the J gene end by 3 bases; junction bases not matched to a gene: 6. Every TCR cDNA molecule carried a tag that served as a unique molecular identifier. TCRdb independently ran MiXCR on the 5' RACE reads; one entry per CDR3 protein. The sample consists of roughly 120,000 distinct CDR3 sequences, more than 9% of them appearing once. The sequence came from a male donor with early-stage non-small cell lung cancer. The chain employs TRBV20-1 and TRBJ2-4; 8 bases map to TRBD1. The sequencing used PBMCs, collected at follow-up. CDR3: CSAPDRAGKNIQYF. The CDR3 DNA follows: TGCAGTGCTCCGGACAGGGCCGGCAAAAACATTCAGTACTTC.